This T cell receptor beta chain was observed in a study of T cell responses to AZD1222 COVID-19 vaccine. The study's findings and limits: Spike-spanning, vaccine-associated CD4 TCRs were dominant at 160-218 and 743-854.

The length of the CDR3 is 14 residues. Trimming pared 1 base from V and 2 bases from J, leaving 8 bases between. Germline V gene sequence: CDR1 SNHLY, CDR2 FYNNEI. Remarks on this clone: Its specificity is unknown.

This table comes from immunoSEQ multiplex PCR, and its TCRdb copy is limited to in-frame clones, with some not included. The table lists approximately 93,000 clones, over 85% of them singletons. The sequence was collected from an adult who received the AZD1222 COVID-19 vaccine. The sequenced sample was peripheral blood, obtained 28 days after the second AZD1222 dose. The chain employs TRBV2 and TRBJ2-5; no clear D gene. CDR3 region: CASSEGTTQETQYF. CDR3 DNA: TGTGCCAGCAGTGAAGGGACCACTCAAGAGACCCAGTACTTC.